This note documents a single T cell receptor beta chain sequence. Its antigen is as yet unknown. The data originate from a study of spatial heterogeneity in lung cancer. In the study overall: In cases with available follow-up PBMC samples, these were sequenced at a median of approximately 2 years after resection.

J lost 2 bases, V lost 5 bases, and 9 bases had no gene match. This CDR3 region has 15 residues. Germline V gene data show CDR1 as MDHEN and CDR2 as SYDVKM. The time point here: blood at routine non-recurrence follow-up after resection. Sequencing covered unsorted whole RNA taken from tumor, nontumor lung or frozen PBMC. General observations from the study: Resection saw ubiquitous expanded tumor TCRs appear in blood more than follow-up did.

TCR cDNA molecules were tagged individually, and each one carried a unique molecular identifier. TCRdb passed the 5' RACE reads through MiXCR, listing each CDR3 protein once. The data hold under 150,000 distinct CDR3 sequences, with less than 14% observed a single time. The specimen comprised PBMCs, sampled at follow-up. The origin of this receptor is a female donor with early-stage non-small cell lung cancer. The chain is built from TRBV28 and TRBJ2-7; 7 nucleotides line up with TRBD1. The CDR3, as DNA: TGTGCCAGCAGTGAGACAGGGAGTCAAGCCTACGAGCAGTACTTC. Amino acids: CASSETGSQAYEQYF.